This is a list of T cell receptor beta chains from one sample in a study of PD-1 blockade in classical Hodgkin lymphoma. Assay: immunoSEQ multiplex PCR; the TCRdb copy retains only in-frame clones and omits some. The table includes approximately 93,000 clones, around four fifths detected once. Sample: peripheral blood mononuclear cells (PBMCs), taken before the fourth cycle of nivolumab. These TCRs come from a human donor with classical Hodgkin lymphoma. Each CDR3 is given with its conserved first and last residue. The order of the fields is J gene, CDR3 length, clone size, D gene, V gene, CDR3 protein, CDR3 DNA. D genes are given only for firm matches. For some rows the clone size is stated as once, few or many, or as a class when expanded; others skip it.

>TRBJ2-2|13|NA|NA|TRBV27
CASSLRASGELFF
TGTGCCAGCAGTTTACGGGCGAGCGGGGAGCTGTTTTTT
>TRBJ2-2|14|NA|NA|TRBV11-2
CASSSVRNTGELFF
TGTGCCAGCAGTTCAGTGAGGAACACCGGGGAGCTGTTTTTT
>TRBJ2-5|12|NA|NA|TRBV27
CASSYAGETQYF
TGTGCCAGCAGTTACGCTGGAGAGACCCAGTACTTC
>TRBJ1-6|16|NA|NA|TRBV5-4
CASSLRQSSYNSPLHF
TGTGCCAGCAGCCTTAGACAGAGCTCCTATAATTCACCCCTCCACTTT
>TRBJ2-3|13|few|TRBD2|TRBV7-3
CASSFATSGTQYF
TGTGCCAGCAGCTTCGCGACTAGCGGGACGCAGTATTTT
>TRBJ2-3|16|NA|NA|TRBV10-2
CASSESRASGTDTQYF
TGCGCCAGCAGTGAGTCGAGGGCTAGCGGCACAGATACGCAGTATTTT
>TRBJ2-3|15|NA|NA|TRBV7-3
CASSLQGLDTDTQYF
TGTGCCAGCAGCTTACAGGGGTTAGACACAGATACGCAGTATTTT
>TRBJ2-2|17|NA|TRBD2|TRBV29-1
CSVEVQAGGPRTGELFF
TGCAGCGTTGAAGTTCAAGCGGGAGGGCCACGGACCGGGGAGCTGTTTTTT
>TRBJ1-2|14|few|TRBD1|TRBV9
CASSVGQGAYGYTF
TGTGCCAGCAGCGTAGGGCAGGGGGCGTATGGCTACACCTTC
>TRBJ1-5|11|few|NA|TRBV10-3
CAISGNQPQHF
TGTGCCATCAGTGGAAATCAGCCCCAGCATTTT
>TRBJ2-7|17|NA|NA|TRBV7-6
CASSPVPGHLRPYEQYF
TGTGCCAGCAGCCCAGTCCCGGGACACCTTCGCCCCTACGAGCAGTACTTC
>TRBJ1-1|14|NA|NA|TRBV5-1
CASSKTPTDTEAFF
TGCGCCAGCAGTAAAACTCCAACCGACACTGAAGCTTTCTTT
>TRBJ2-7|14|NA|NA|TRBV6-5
CASSYSPGEYEQYF
TGTGCCAGCAGTTACAGCCCCGGAGAATACGAGCAGTACTTC
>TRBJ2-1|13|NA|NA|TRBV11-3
CASSLGWGTEQFF
TGTGCCAGCAGCTTAGGTTGGGGGACCGAGCAGTTCTTC
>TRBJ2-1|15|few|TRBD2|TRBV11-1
CASSPGLAYNDEQFF
TGTGCCAGCAGCCCCGGACTAGCCTACAACGATGAGCAGTTCTTC
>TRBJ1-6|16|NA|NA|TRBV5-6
CASSLAAGRVNSPLHF
TGTGCCAGCAGCTTGGCCGCAGGGCGTGTTAATTCACCCCTCCACTTT
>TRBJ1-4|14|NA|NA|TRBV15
CATSRDLGGEKLFF
TGTGCCACCAGCAGAGATCTGGGAGGCGAAAAACTGTTTTTT
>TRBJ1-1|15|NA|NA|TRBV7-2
CASSSLTQGGTEAFF
TGTGCCAGCAGCTCACTTACGCAGGGAGGAACTGAAGCTTTCTTT
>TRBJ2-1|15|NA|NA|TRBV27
CASTPWAGPSNEQFF
TGTGCCAGCACCCCTTGGGCGGGACCGTCCAATGAGCAGTTCTTC
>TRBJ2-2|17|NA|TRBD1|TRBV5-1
CASSWTPGGAGTGELFF
TGCGCCAGCAGCTGGACCCCAGGGGGCGCGGGCACCGGGGAGCTGTTTTTT
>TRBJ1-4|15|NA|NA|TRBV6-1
CASTRSGTTNEKLFF
TGTGCCAGCACGCGCAGCGGGACAACTAATGAAAAACTGTTTTTT
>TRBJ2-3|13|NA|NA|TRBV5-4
CASRSSGRDTQYF
TGTGCCAGCAGGTCGAGTGGAAGAGATACGCAGTATTTT
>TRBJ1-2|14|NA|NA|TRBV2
CASSLTGNNYGYTF
TGTGCCAGCAGCTTGACAGGAAATAACTATGGCTACACCTTC
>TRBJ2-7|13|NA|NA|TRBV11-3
CASSLGHLYEQYF
TGTGCCAGCAGCTTAGGACACCTCTACGAGCAGTACTTC
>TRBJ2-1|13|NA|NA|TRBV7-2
CASSAQGGGEQFF
TGTGCCAGCAGCGCACAGGGGGGGGGTGAGCAGTTCTTC
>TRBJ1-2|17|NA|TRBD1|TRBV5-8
CASSSPGFGTGGSGYTF
TGTGCCAGCAGCTCGCCTGGTTTCGGGACAGGGGGAAGCGGCTACACCTTC
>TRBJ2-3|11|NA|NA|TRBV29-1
CSTFTVDTQYF
TGCAGCACCTTTACGGTAGATACGCAGTATTTT
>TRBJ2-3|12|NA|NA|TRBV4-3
CASSQNTDTQYF
TGCGCCAGCAGCCAAAACACAGATACGCAGTATTTT
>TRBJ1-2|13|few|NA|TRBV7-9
CASSLADKDGYTF
TGTGCCAGCAGCTTAGCAGACAAGGATGGCTACACCTTC
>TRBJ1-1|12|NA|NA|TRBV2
CASSPYTAEAFF
TGTGCCAGCAGTCCATACACGGCTGAAGCTTTCTTT
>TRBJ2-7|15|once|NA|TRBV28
CASRELDGSSYEQYF
TGTGCCAGCAGGGAACTGGACGGAAGCTCCTACGAGCAGTACTTC
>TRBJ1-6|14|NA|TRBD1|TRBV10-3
CAIHGTGGNSPLHF
TGTGCCATCCATGGGACAGGGGGTAATTCACCCCTCCACTTT
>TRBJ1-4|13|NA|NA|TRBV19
CASSLLAGEKLFF
TGTGCCAGTAGTCTACTAGCTGGGGAAAAACTGTTTTTT
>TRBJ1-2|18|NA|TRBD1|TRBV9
CASSVDPGQGARNYGYTF
TGTGCCAGCAGCGTTGACCCGGGACAGGGGGCGAGGAACTATGGCTACACCTTC
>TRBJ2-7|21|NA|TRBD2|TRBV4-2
CASSQDRLIRTSGSQYYEQYF
TGTGCCAGCAGCCAAGATAGATTAATAAGGACTAGCGGGAGCCAGTACTACGAGCAGTACTTC
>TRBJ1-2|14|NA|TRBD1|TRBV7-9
CASSDGGTADGYTF
TGTGCCAGCAGTGACGGAGGGACAGCCGATGGCTACACCTTC
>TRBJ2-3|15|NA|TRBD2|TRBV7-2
CASSPPSGRADTQYF
TGTGCCAGCAGCCCCCCTAGCGGGAGAGCAGATACGCAGTATTTT
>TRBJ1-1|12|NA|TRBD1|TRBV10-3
CAIVGQDRLAFF
TGTGCCATCGTCGGACAGGACCGGTTGGCTTTCTTT
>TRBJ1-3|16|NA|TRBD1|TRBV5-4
CASSFTGGGTGNTIYF
TGTGCCAGCAGCTTCACAGGGGGCGGGACGGGAAACACCATATATTTT
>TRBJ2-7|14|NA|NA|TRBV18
CASSPGVSTYEQYF
TGTGCCAGCTCACCTGGAGTTTCCACCTACGAGCAGTACTTC
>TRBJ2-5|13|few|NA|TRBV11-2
CASSLPGLETQYF
TGTGCCAGCAGCTTACCAGGACTGGAGACCCAGTACTTC
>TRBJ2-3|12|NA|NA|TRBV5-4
CASSLAEGTQYF
TGTGCCAGCAGCTTGGCTGAGGGTACGCAGTATTTT
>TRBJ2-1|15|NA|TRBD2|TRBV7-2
CASSLNGLAGDEQFF
TGTGCCAGCAGCTTAAACGGACTAGCGGGAGATGAGCAGTTCTTC
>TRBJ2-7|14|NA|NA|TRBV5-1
CASSSERGSYEQYF
TGCGCCAGCAGCTCCGAGCGCGGCTCCTACGAGCAGTACTTC
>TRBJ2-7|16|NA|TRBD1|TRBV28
CASANRSGGKGYEQYF
TGTGCCAGCGCAAACCGCTCAGGGGGCAAGGGCTACGAGCAGTACTTC
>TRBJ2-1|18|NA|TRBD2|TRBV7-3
CASSLLSGTSGGSNEQFF
TGTGCCAGCAGCTTACTTTCCGGGACTAGCGGGGGTTCCAATGAGCAGTTCTTC
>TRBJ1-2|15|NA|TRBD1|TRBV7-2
CASSLGTGGLGGYTF
TGTGCCAGCAGCTTAGGGACAGGGGGTTTGGGCGGCTACACCTTC
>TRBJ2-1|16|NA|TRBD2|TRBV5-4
CASSPGTSGRTNEQFF
TGTGCCAGCAGCCCGGGGACTAGCGGGAGGACCAATGAGCAGTTCTTC
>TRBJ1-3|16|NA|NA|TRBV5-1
CASSWSPGDSGNTIYF
TGCGCCAGCAGTTGGTCCCCGGGCGACTCTGGAAACACCATATATTTT
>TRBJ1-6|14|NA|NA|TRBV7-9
CASSLGGVGSPLHF
TGTGCCAGCAGCTTAGGCGGGGTCGGTTCACCCCTCCACTTT
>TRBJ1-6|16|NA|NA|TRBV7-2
CASSLVPSSYNSPLHF
TGTGCCAGCAGCTTAGTCCCGAGCTCCTATAATTCACCCCTCCACTTT
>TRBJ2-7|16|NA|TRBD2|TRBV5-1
CASSSLAGGPSDEQYF
TGCGCCAGCAGCTCCCTAGCGGGCGGACCCTCGGACGAGCAGTACTTC
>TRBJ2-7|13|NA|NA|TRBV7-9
CASSESTSYEQYF
TGTGCCAGCAGCGAAAGCACATCTTACGAGCAGTACTTC
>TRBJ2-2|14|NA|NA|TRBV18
CASSPPGNPGELFF
TGTGCCAGCTCACCACCTGGGAATCCCGGGGAGCTGTTTTTT
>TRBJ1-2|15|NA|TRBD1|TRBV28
CASNRGDRGRLGYTF
TGTGCCAGCAACAGAGGGGACAGGGGGCGACTTGGCTACACCTTC
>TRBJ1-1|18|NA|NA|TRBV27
CASSLSWDGWSQNTEAFF
TGTGCCAGCAGTTTATCGTGGGACGGATGGTCCCAGAACACTGAAGCTTTCTTT
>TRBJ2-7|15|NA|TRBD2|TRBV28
CASSFSGIRPYEQYF
TGTGCCAGCAGTTTTAGCGGGATCCGCCCCTACGAGCAGTACTTC
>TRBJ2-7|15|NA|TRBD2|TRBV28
CASSFLAGGTYEQYF
TGTGCCAGCAGTTTCTTGGCGGGAGGTACCTACGAGCAGTACTTC
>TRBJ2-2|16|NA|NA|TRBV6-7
CASSIPQGSNTGELFF
TGTGCCAGCAGTATCCCGCAGGGGTCGAACACCGGGGAGCTGTTTTTT